Listed here is a single T cell receptor beta chain. This sample was taken from a study of T cell changes during pregnancy in multiple sclerosis. Generated by immunoSEQ multiplex PCR, the TCRdb table keeps only in-frame clones and is missing some. The sample carries around 30,000 clones, around 90% recorded once. This TCR derives from a female donor with multiple sclerosis, enrolled in a pregnancy study. The sequencing here drew on CD8+ T cells from peripheral blood mononuclear cells, taken in the third trimester of pregnancy.

CDR3 sequence: CASQINTEAFF. The DNA for the CDR3 is TGTGCCAGCCAGATAAACACTGAAGCTTTCTTT. V and J are TRBV2 and TRBJ1-1; D not certain. The CDR3 extends over 11 amino acids. V lost 8 bases and J 2 bases, leaving 6 bases between the germline ends. From germline, CDR1 is SNHLY and CDR2 FYNNEI.